The 3 T cell receptor beta chains given below trace back to one sample, sequenced in a study of shared clonotypes between healthy human individuals. Here immunoSEQ multiplex PCR was the method, and the copy in TCRdb shows in-frame clones only, minus some. This sample has 950,000 to 1,300,000 clones; 65% to 75% occur once, and the top ten carry about 1.5%. Material: memory CD4+ T cells sorted from blood. Sample subset: CD45RA-negative fraction. These receptors came from a man between 18 and 29 years old in good health.

As concerns this clone: This sample also contains other DNA sequences that code for the same CDR3. The CDR3 DNA reads as TGCAGTGCTACGGGACTTTACGAGCAGTACTTC. This sequence encodes CSATGLYEQYF. The V call is TRBV20-1, the J call TRBJ2-7, with D perhaps matching TRBD2 (6 bases). Trimming took off 4 bases at V and 4 bases at J, with 8 bases between the two ends. CDR1 and CDR2 (germline): DFQATT, SNEGSKA (reference sequence). The CDR3 loop spans 11 amino acids.

Note on this clone: This may be a read error: a much more frequent sequence differs by one nucleotide. The J gene is TRBJ1-2, the V gene TRBV6-6; 8 bases fit TRBD1. The germline V gene has CDR1 MNHNY and CDR2 SVGAGI (reference sequence). The junction had 1 base not matched to a gene; V was cut back by 4 bases and J by 3 bases. There are 13 residues in the CDR3. In DNA, the CDR3 is TGTGCCAGCAGTTCGACAGGGGACTATGGCTACACCTTC. Amino acids: CASSSTGDYGYTF.

The rearrangement links TRBV30 to TRBJ2-7; either TRBD1 or TRBD2 may fit D (5 bases each). The CDR3 covers 13 residues. CDR1 and CDR2 (germline): GTSNPN, SVGIG (reference sequence). Trimming pared 7 bases from V and 3 bases from J, leaving 16 bases between. DNA of the CDR3: TGTGCCTACCGGGACCCGAATGACTACGAGCAGTACTTC. This encodes CAYRDPNDYEQYF.